This T cell receptor beta chain emerged from a study of glioma-infiltrating T cells listed by TCRdb under 2016. Notes on the research overall: TCR alpha- and beta-chain repertoires were sequenced from glioma tissue, non-neoplastic brain tissue and matched peripheral blood mononuclear cells. To measure how far tissue and blood T-cell populations diverged, each tissue-infiltrating repertoire was compared against the peripheral blood repertoire of the same patient. Three low-grade glioma patients, fewer than 10 primary glioblastoma patients and three non-glioma patients contributing non-neoplastic brain tissue were included in the paired cohort. Overall study outcomes, separate from this receptor: In non-neoplastic patients, VJ-independent divergence between tissue and blood fell below expectation, whereas in all gliomas, and especially in low-grade gliomas, the divergence rose above expectation. The group comparisons were based on small numbers of patients: three non-neoplastic, three low-grade glioma and roughly eight glioblastoma patients. Only a very small number of CDR3 sequences turned up in both tissue and blood, a result put down to high CDR3 diversity combined with limited sampling.

This clonotype was seen many times. The antigen this receptor binds is unknown. No base qualities exist here, and no much larger clone lies one base off it. TCR alpha and beta CDR3 regions were amplified with the iRepertoire nested amplicon-rescue multiplex PCR (arm-PCR) platform from RNA. The input for one-step reverse transcription and amplification was roughly 100-400 ng of tissue mRNA or PBMC total RNA. Following bead purification, Illumina adapters were added through a secondary multiplex PCR, and the libraries were then gel-purified between 200 and 400 bp. Libraries carried internal 6-nucleotide barcodes used for demultiplexing. Sequencing of libraries was performed on an Illumina MiSeq with 2x220 or 2x250 nucleotide paired-end reads. The paper's processing steps were these. Paired reads were merged using FLASH 1.2.11 and aligned with BWA-MEM to the GRCh37 human genome, and TRA and TRB reads were then extracted. For V and J assignment, an IMGT-derived reference of cassette sequences and CDR3 motifs that included pseudogenes was used. Reads were translated in three frames, and productive CDR3s were defined as those with a C...FGXG motif and no stop codons. A clonotype was defined as a unique combination of a V-J cassette pair and a CDR3 amino acid sequence. Reads were filtered by Hamming distance, with the threshold set by the sequence error rate of each sample in mapped regions. TCRdb handled the public reads itself, with Q25 trimming in fastp and clone calling in MiXCR, and kept productive beta chains. Here each entry gathers all rows of one CDR3 protein and keeps the most common genes and DNA. V and J calls and clone size were set by TCRdb, not the authors. Here the sample has about 180,000 distinct CDR3 sequences; roughly 45% occur a single time. Roughly 5.4% of the sample is taken by the ten largest.

Via the germline V gene, CDR1 is MDHEN and CDR2 SYDVKM. The V and J ends are trimmed by 4 bases and 2 bases, leaving 9 bases between them. Its CDR3 holds 13 amino acids, cysteine through phenylalanine. The only DNA kept is the CDR3, 39 bases in frame from the first base. This receptor was taken from a human donor with low-grade glioma or glioblastoma, undergoing nonglioma brain surgery, or in good health (not recorded which). The sequencing input was glioma tissue, nonneoplastic brain tissue, or PBMCs (not recorded which). Recombination joined TRBV28 with TRBJ2-7; TRBD1 is a weak D gene call, 5 bases matching. The CDR3 here reads CASSSLRAYEQYF. The bases read TGTGCCAGCAGTTCCCTCAGGGCCTACGAGCAGTACTTC.